This T cell receptor beta chain was observed in a study of cytomegalovirus exposure and HLA in healthy donors. About this clone itself: Its matching antigen is unknown.

Germline CDR1 and CDR2: WSHSY and SAAADI. This CDR3 is built from 11 residues. The V end lost 5 bases, the J end lost 5 bases, and 6 bases lay between the germline ends. Researchers ran the PCR with 60 Vbeta and 13 Jbeta primers. TCRdb's table, derived via immunoSEQ multiplex PCR, lists solely in-frame clones and lacks some. The sample table includes roughly 80,000 clones. Findings of the study overall: What was likely a sequencing artifact was a cluster of highly shared sequence variants. By a later analysis, the bulk of CMV-associated TCR beta chains appeared HLA-restricted. The study reported that TCR beta sequences accurately predicted HLA-A and HLA-B alleles in most subjects.

The chain uses TRBV10-2 and TRBJ2-5; D may be TRBD1 (6 bases). Specimen: PBMCs. The sequence was collected from a man aged 50 to 60 in good health and CMV-seropositive. The CDR3 sequence is CASSRGETQYF. DNA for the CDR3: TGCGCCAGCAGTAGGGGGGAGACCCAGTACTTC.